One sample yielded the 24 T cell receptor beta chains listed below, sequenced in a study of neurological immune-mediated disorders. TCRdb re-called the 5' RACE reads with MiXCR, one entry per CDR3 protein. The repertoire holds about 90,000 distinct CDR3 sequences, with less than 15% as singletons. Time point indicated: longitudinal time-point 2. Specimen: PBMCs. The receptors shown here come from a female donor with HTLV-1-associated myelopathy (HAM/TSP).

This clonotype was detected only a few times. The V and J genes are TRBV6-6 and TRBJ2-7; possibly TRBD1 for D (6 bases). There are 15 residues in the CDR3. V was trimmed by 6 bases and J by 1 base, leaving 16 bases between them. The germline gives CDR1 MNHNY, CDR2 SVGAGI (reference sequence). CDR3 residues: CASSQPDRWSYEQYF. For the CDR3, the DNA is TGTGCCAGCAGCCAGCCCGACAGGTGGTCCTACGAGCAGTACTTC.

With regard to this clonotype: A junction end diverges from the germline sequence, so it may reflect a read error. V is TRBV14 and J is TRBJ2-6; 8 bases align to TRBD1. Per germline, CDR1 SGHDN and CDR2 FVKESK. The CDR3 has 17 amino acids. The CDR3: CVSSPWTGKAGANVLTF. The CDR3 bases are TGTGTCAGCAGCCCGTGGACAGGGAAAGCTGGGGCCAACGTCCTGACTTTC.

This clonotype was seen many times. The gene calls are TRBV28 and TRBJ2-7; the D is unclear. CDR1 is MDHEN and CDR2 is SYDVKM in the germline V gene. V was trimmed by 1 base and J by 2 bases, leaving 15 bases between them. The CDR3 spans 16 residues. The CDR3 bases are TGTGCCAGCAGTTTATTCTTCGGCGCAGGTACCTACGAGCAGTACTTC. This codes for CASSLFFGAGTYEQYF.

In its sample, this clonotype was seen many times. J is TRBJ1-1 and V is TRBV5-1, with a tentative D call TRBD1 (5 bases). Germline V CDR1 and CDR2: SGHRS, YFSETQ. With 1 base removed from V and 0 bases from J, the gap between germline ends came to 10 bases. The length of the CDR3 is 15 residues. DNA for the CDR3: TGCGCCAGCAGCTTGTCGGCAGGGCTGAACACTGAAGCTTTCTTT. Translating it yields CASSLSAGLNTEAFF.

This clonotype occurred many times. The rearrangement joins TRBV4-3 to TRBJ2-6, with a weak D call TRBD2 (5 bases). With 1 base removed from V and 0 bases from J, the gap between germline ends came to 10 bases. Germline CDR1 and CDR2: LGHNA and YSLEER. The CDR3 contains 17 residues. The CDR3 is CASSQGERGSGANVLTF. As DNA, the CDR3 is TGCGCCAGCAGCCAAGGAGAACGGGGCTCTGGGGCCAACGTCCTGACTTTC.

In this sample, this clonotype turned up many times. The chain recombines TRBV4-1 with TRBJ1-6, with D possibly matching TRBD1 (6 bases). Germline V gene sequence: CDR1 MGHRA, CDR2 YSYEKL. This CDR3 comprises 18 residues. V gave up 1 base and J gave up 9 bases, with 22 bases separating them. CDR3 sequence (DNA): TGCGCCAGCAGCCAAGTAATATTTGGAGACAGGTCTTTTTCACCCCTCCACTTT. This sequence encodes CASSQVIFGDRSFSPLHF.

This clonotype was seen at least ten times. The gene calls are TRBV6-5 and TRBJ2-6; possibly TRBD2 for D (6 bases). V was trimmed by 2 bases and J by 4 bases, leaving 9 bases between them. The CDR3 sequence is 15 residues long. Germline assignment: CDR1 MNHEY and CDR2 SVGAGI. DNA of the CDR3: TGTGCCAGCAGTTACGGAGGGGCCGGGGCCAACGTCCTGACTTTC. As protein: CASSYGGAGANVLTF.

This clonotype has ten or more counts. The chain uses TRBV29-1 and TRBJ2-2; 10 bases are a match to TRBD1. The V gene end was trimmed by 6 bases and the J gene end by 4 bases; junction bases not matched to a gene: 14. CDR3 length: 17 amino acids. The germline V gene has CDR1 SQVTM and CDR2 ANQGSEA. CDR3 sequence (DNA): TGCAGCGTGCCCCGGAGGACAGGGGGACGGAGCACCGGGGAGCTGTTTTTT. It encodes CSVPRRTGGRSTGELFF.

This clonotype was counted ten times or more. The V and J genes are TRBV6-5 and TRBJ1-1, with D unclear. The germline V gene encodes CDR1 MNHEY and CDR2 SVGAGI. The CDR3 contains 16 residues. Trimming took 0 bases from V and 1 from J, leaving 12 bases between them. Here the CDR3 DNA reads TGTGCCAGCAGTTACTCCGCAGCGGTTCGGAACACTGAAGCTTTCTTT. Protein: CASSYSAAVRNTEAFF.

There are a few counts of this clonotype. A much larger clone lies a single base off, so this may be a read error. The CDR3 coding sequence is TGTGCCAGCGGAAGCCGGGGAGGCGAGACCCAGTACTTC. As protein: CASGSRGGETQYF. V usage is TRBV7-9 and J usage is TRBJ2-5, with D possibly being TRBD2 (6 bases). Trimming removed 8 bases from V and 5 bases from J, with 15 bases in between. The germline CDR1 and CDR2 sequences are SEHNR and FQNEAQ (reference sequence). This CDR3 is built from 13 residues.

The rearrangement uses TRBV5-1 and TRBJ2-2; TRBD1 aligns across 8 bases. After removal of 5 bases from V and 3 bases from J, the junction contained 3 bases not matched to a gene. CDR1 is SGHRS, CDR2 YFSETQ, per germline. The CDR3 contains 14 residues. The CDR3 sequence: CASRKGQDTGELFF. CDR3 sequence (DNA): TGCGCCAGCAGGAAGGGACAGGACACCGGGGAGCTGTTTTTT.

This clonotype was recorded at least ten times. The chain couples TRBV27 to TRBJ2-7; D is unclear. This CDR3 contains 15 residues. Germline loops: CDR1 MNHEY, CDR2 SMNVEV (reference sequence). V lost 6 bases and J 9 bases, leaving 24 bases between the germline ends. CDR3 bases: TGTGCCAGCAGGCAATTACCGGGTCCTATATATACGCAGTACTTC. Translation gives CASRQLPGPIYTQYF.

Points on this clonotype: A much larger clone lies a single base off, so this may be a read error. The chain has TRBV5-5 and TRBJ2-1; 11 bases align to TRBD1. This CDR3 spans 14 amino acids. Germline V gives CDR1 SGHKS, CDR2 YYEKEE (reference sequence). CDR3 region: CAISPGTGGNEQFF. The CDR3 coding sequence is TGTGCCATCAGCCCCGGGACAGGGGGGAATGAGCAGTTCTTC. Looking up the rest from reference TRBV5-5 and TRBJ2-1 gives the full variable domain: DAGVTQSPTHLIKTRGQQVTLRCSPISGHKSVSWYQQVLGQGPQFIFQYYEKEERGRGNFPDRFSARQFPNYSSELNVNALLLGDSALYLCAISPGTGGNEQFFGPGTRLTVL.

This clonotype has a handful of counts. This chain links TRBV20-1 with TRBJ2-3, with 8 bases that match TRBD2. Germline loops: CDR1 DFQATT, CDR2 SNEGSKA (reference sequence). This CDR3 contains 13 residues. J lost 4 bases, V lost 6 bases, and 6 bases had no gene match. The CDR3 sequence is CSAASGGADTQYF. The DNA for the CDR3 is TGCAGTGCCGCTTCCGGGGGGGCAGATACGCAGTATTTT.

This clonotype was seen many times. The chain joins TRBV5-1 to TRBJ2-1; possible D gene TRBD1, 5 bases. Trimming left V 6 bases short and J 0 bases short, with 16 bases between. The CDR3 sequence is 16 residues long. The germline V gene has CDR1 SGHRS and CDR2 YFSETQ. The CDR3 coding sequence is TGCGCCAGCACTCCTCAGGGTCTCAGCTCCTACAATGAGCAGTTCTTC. It is translated as CASTPQGLSSYNEQFF.

This clonotype was recorded many times. The chain is built from TRBV29-1 and TRBJ1-1, with no clear D. Per germline, CDR1 SQVTM and CDR2 ANQGSEA. V shed 3 bases and J shed 11 bases, with 16 bases lying between them. This CDR3 comprises 12 residues. CDR3 amino acids: CSVEMTTTRAFF. For the CDR3, the DNA is TGCAGCGTTGAGATGACAACCACTCGGGCTTTCTTT.

This clonotype was recorded at least ten times. This sequence joins TRBV7-3 and TRBJ1-1; TRBD1 is a possible D gene (5 bases). V was clipped by 1 base and J by 8 bases, with 11 bases between them. Germline CDR1 reads SGHTA; CDR2 reads FQGTGA. The CDR3 is 13 amino acids. CDR3: CASSLSREGEAFF. CDR3 DNA: TGTGCCAGCAGCTTAAGCAGGGAAGGCGAAGCTTTCTTT.

There are many counts of this clonotype. This sequence joins TRBV20-1 and TRBJ2-1; the D gene is possibly TRBD2 (5 bases). Deletions cut 6 bases from V and 6 bases from J, with 18 bases between. The CDR3 loop spans 14 amino acids. The germline CDR1 and CDR2 sequences are DFQATT and SNEGSKA (reference sequence). The CDR3: CSAAERSGINEQFF. The CDR3 nucleotides are TGCAGTGCCGCTGAGAGATCGGGGATCAATGAGCAGTTCTTC.

The table lists this clonotype with many counts. The chain recombines TRBV7-9 with TRBJ2-2; weak D call: TRBD2 (5 bases). This CDR3 is built from 12 residues. Germline values: CDR1 SEHNR, CDR2 FQNEAQ (reference sequence). Trimming left V 5 bases short and J 8 bases short, with 9 bases between. CDR3 sequence: CASSPRGGELFF. The DNA of the CDR3 is TGTGCCAGCAGCCCCCGGGGAGGGGAGCTGTTTTTT.

This clonotype was recorded at least ten times. The chain uses TRBV9 and TRBJ2-7; weak D call: TRBD2 (7 bases). V gave up 4 bases and J gave up 10 bases, with 15 bases separating them. This CDR3 spans 12 amino acids. CDR1 SGDLS and CDR2 YYNGEE come from the germline V gene. The CDR3 reads CASSLRGGDQYF. CDR3 nucleotide sequence: TGTGCCAGCAGCCTCAGGGGAGGGGACCAGTACTTC.

The chain links TRBV5-4 to TRBJ2-1; TRBD1 agrees at 7 bases. CDR3 length: 13 amino acids. Germline V lookup: CDR1 SGHNT, CDR2 YYREEE (reference sequence). Trimming cost V 1 base and J 6 bases; bases outside gene matches: 1. CDR3: CASSLPGGNEQFF. DNA of the CDR3: TGTGCCAGCAGCTTGCCAGGGGGCAATGAGCAGTTCTTC.

The gene calls are TRBV7-8 and TRBJ2-7, with D perhaps TRBD2 (7 bases). Germline CDR1 and CDR2: SGHVS and FQNEAQ. The V end was cut by 3 bases, the J end by 4 bases, with 13 bases between. The CDR3 has 14 amino acids. CDR3 loop: CASSLLRGPYEQYF. The CDR3 coding sequence is TGTGCCAGCAGCTTGTTGCGGGGGCCTTACGAGCAGTACTTC.

This clonotype was counted at least ten times. The rearrangement uses TRBV20-1 and TRBJ2-1; 10 bases match TRBD2. The CDR3 spans 15 residues. Germline CDR1 and CDR2: DFQATT and SNEGSKA (reference sequence). V trimming: 6 bases; J trimming: 10 bases; junction bases outside the gene matches: 15. CDR3 loop: CSAAHGLAGVREQFF. CDR3 coding DNA: TGCAGTGCCGCCCATGGCCTAGCGGGAGTAAGGGAGCAGTTCTTC.

Note on this clonotype: Sequence at one end of the junction differs from germline and may be a read error. The chain recombines TRBV7-7 with TRBJ2-6; D gene ambiguous. In germline, CDR1 is SSHAT, CDR2 FNYEAQ (reference sequence). The CDR3 covers 14 residues. The CDR3: CASNPASGTNVLTF. The CDR3 DNA follows: TGTGCCAGCAACCCGGCCTCTGGGACCAACGTCCTGACTTTC.